The TCR beta chain described here comes from a study of siplizumab effects on memory and regulatory T cells. Of note for this clone: Its antigen is undetermined.

General study findings and limits: Apparently more diverse than memory cells, naive T cells also seemed major alloresponse contributors. Sequences below about 10^-5 frequency were poorly captured, and few alloreactive clones mapped to unstimulated subsets. Confirmation was lacking for the suppressive function of proliferating Tregs derived from siplizumab cultures.

Assays examined about 9.1 x 10^4 TCR templates per sample. The data were produced by immunoSEQ multiplex PCR, yet TCRdb's version contains in-frame clones alone and is incomplete. The data show 95,000 to 100,000 clones, with around 90% seen just once and 12% held by the top ten. Source material: non-Treg CD4+ T cells sorted from blood. The sequence was collected from a human donor in good health.

The CDR3 protein is CASSLNFGGREQFF. In DNA, the CDR3 is TGTGCCAGCAGTTTGAACTTTGGCGGGAGAGAGCAGTTCTTC. The rearrangement uses TRBV6-1 and TRBJ2-1, with TRBD2 matching 7 bases. After removal of 5 bases from V and 10 bases from J, the junction contained 11 bases not matched to a gene. The CDR3 is 14 residues long. Germline V gene lookup returns CDR1 MNHNS and CDR2 SASEGT.